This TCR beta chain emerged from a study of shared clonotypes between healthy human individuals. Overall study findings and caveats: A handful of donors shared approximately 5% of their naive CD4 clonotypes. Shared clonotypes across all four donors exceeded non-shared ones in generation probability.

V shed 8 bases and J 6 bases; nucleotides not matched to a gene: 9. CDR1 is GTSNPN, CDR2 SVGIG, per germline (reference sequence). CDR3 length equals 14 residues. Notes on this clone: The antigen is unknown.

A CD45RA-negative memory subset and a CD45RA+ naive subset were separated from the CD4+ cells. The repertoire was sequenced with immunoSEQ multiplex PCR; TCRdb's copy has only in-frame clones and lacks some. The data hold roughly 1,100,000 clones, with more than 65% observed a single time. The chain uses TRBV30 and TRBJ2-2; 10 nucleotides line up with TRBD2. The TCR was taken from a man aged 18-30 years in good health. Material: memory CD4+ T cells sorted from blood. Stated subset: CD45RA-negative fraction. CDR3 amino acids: CASQREGVSGELFF. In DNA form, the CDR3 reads TGTGCCAGCCAGCGGGAGGGCGTCTCCGGGGAGCTGTTTTTT.